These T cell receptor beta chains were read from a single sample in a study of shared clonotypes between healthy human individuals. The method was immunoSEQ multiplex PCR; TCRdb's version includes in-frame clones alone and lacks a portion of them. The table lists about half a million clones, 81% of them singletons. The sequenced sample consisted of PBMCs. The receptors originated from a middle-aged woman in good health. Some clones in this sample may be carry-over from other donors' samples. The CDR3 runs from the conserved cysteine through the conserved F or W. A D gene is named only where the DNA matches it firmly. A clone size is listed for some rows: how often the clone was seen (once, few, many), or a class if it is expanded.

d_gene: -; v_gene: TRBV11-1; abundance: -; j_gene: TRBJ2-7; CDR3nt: TGTGCCAGCAGTTCACTCTACGAGCAGTACTTC; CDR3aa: CASSSLYEQYF
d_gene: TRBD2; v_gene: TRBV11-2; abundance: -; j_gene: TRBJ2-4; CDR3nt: TGTGCCAGCAGCTTAGCCGCGGGAGGGAAAAACATTCAGTACTTC; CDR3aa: CASSLAAGGKNIQYF
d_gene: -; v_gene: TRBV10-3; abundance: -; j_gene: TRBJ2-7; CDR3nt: TGTGCCATCAGTGAGTCAGCCGGGAGCCACGAGCAGTACTTC; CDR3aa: CAISESAGSHEQYF
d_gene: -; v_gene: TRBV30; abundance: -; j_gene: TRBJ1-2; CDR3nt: TGTGCCTGGAGCCGGGCTACCTATGGCTACACCTTC; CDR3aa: CAWSRATYGYTF
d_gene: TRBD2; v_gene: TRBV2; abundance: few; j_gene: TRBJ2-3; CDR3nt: TGTGCCAGCAGCGTTAGCGGGAAGGTTACAGATACGCAGTATTTT; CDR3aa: CASSVSGKVTDTQYF
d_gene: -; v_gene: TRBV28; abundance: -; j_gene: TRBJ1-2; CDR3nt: TGTGCCAGCAGTACAGTTAACTATGGCTACACCTTC; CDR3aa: CASSTVNYGYTF
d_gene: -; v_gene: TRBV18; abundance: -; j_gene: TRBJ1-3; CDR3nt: TGTGCCAGCTCACCCTCCGGGGCTAAAACTGGAAACACCATATATTTT; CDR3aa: CASSPSGAKTGNTIYF
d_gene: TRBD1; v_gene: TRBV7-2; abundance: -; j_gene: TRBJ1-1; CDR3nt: TGTGCCAGCAGACCGACAGGGGGGCGAGGTGAAGCTTTCTTT; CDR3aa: CASRPTGGRGEAFF
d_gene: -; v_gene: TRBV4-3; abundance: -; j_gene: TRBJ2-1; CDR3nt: TGCGCCAGCAGCCCCCGAAGGACCGGGGAGGCCTACAATGAGCAGTTCTTC; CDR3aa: CASSPRRTGEAYNEQFF
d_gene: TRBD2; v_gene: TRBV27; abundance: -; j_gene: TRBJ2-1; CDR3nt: TGTGCCAGCAGTCCCCTACTAGCGAGATCTTACAATGAGCAGTTCTTC; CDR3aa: CASSPLLARSYNEQFF
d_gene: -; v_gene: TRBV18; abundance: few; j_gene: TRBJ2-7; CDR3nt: TGTGCCAGCTCACCACGGTCGGACGGAACCTACGAGCAGTACTTC; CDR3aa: CASSPRSDGTYEQYF
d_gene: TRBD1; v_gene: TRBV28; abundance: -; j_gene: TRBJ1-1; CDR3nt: TGTGCCAGCAGATCCCCGGGACAGACGATGAACACTGAAGCTTTCTTT; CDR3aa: CASRSPGQTMNTEAFF
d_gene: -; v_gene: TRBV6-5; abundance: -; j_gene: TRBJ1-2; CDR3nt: TGTGCCAGCAGTTACGGAGATAACTATGGCTACACCTTC; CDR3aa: CASSYGDNYGYTF
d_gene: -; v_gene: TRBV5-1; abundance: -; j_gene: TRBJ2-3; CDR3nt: TGCGCCAGCAGCTTAGCCGGGACCACCTCCCCAGATACGCAGTATTTT; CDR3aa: CASSLAGTTSPDTQYF
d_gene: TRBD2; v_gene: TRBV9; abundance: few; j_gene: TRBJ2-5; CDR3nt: TGTGCCAGCAGCGCAGGACTAGAAGAGACCCAGTACTTC; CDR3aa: CASSAGLEETQYF
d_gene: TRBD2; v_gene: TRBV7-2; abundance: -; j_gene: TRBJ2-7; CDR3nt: TGTGCCAGCAGCTTAGGACTAGCGGATACCTACGAGCAGTACTTC; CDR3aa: CASSLGLADTYEQYF
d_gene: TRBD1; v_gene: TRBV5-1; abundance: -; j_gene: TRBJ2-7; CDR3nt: TGCGCCAGCAGCTCTAGGACAGGGACTGGAGAGCAGTACTTC; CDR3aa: CASSSRTGTGEQYF
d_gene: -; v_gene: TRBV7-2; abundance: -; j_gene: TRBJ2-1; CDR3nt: TGTGCCAGCAGCGTCCAGTCCGGGACGCCCTACAATGAGCAGTTCTTC; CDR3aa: CASSVQSGTPYNEQFF